Listed below are T cell receptor beta chains from one sample, sequenced in a study of blood T cell repertoires in COVID-19. Assay used: immunoSEQ multiplex PCR; TCRdb lists only in-frame clones, some missing. The sample lists 250,000 to 300,000 clones; roughly 84% were seen once. Sequenced material: peripheral blood. The receptor source for this set is a young woman with acute or convalescent COVID-19. CDR3s include the opening cysteine and the closing phenylalanine or tryptophan. A D gene is named only where the DNA matches it firmly. Not all rows give a size; the values are once, few, many and, for expanded clones, a class.

>.|TRBJ2-6|.|TRBV9
CASSPQLSGAANVLTF
TGTGCCAGCAGCCCCCAGTTGTCAGGGGCCGCCAACGTCCTGACTTTC
>TRBD2|TRBJ2-1|.|TRBV11-3
CASSPTSGGNNEQFF
TGTGCCAGCAGTCCCACTAGCGGAGGCAACAATGAGCAGTTCTTC
>TRBD1|TRBJ1-4|once|TRBV6-5
CASSYLQGATNEKLFF
TGTGCCAGCAGTTACCTCCAGGGGGCAACTAATGAAAAACTGTTTTTT
>.|TRBJ2-5|.|TRBV7-9
CASSLIGEGGLETQYF
TGTGCCAGCAGCTTAATCGGAGAGGGCGGGTTAGAGACCCAGTACTTC
>TRBD1|TRBJ1-2|.|TRBV28
CASSEPRTGIYGYTF
TGTGCCAGCAGTGAGCCCCGGACAGGGATCTATGGCTACACCTTC
>.|TRBJ1-2|.|TRBV28
CASSPPTGPGYTF
TGTGCCAGCAGTCCGCCCACAGGGCCCGGCTACACCTTC
>.|TRBJ1-3|once|TRBV6-5
CASSYSGLSSGNTIYF
TGTGCCAGCAGCTACAGTGGACTGAGCTCTGGAAACACCATATATTTT
>TRBD1|TRBJ2-3|.|TRBV29-1
CSVTRGTDTQYF
TGCAGCGTGACCAGGGGGACAGATACGCAGTATTTT
>TRBD1|TRBJ1-1|.|TRBV6-5
CASTPRGQSNTEAFF
TGTGCCAGCACCCCCCGGGGACAGAGCAACACTGAAGCTTTCTTT
>.|TRBJ2-5|.|TRBV27
CASSRRQGLLQETQYF
TGTGCCAGCAGTAGAAGACAGGGACTTTTACAAGAGACCCAGTACTTC
>TRBD2|TRBJ2-3|.|TRBV30
CAWSLSGGADTQYF
TGTGCCTGGAGTTTAAGCGGGGGTGCAGATACGCAGTATTTT
>TRBD1|TRBJ1-4|.|TRBV6-5
CASRPLGQGNEKLFF
TGTGCCAGCAGACCACTCGGACAGGGTAATGAAAAACTGTTTTTT
>.|TRBJ1-2|few|TRBV28
CASNWGLANYGYTF
TGTGCCAGCAACTGGGGCCTTGCTAACTATGGCTACACCTTC
>TRBD1|TRBJ2-5|.|TRBV20-1
CSASDGQGQETQYF
TGCAGTGCTAGTGATGGACAGGGCCAAGAGACCCAGTACTTC
>.|TRBJ1-3|.|TRBV3-1/TRBV3-2
CASSDTGSGNTIYF
TGTGCCAGCAGCGATACAGGGTCTGGAAACACCATATATTTT
>TRBD2|TRBJ2-7|.|TRBV5-6
CASSPGSGSGAYEQYF
TGTGCCAGCAGCCCTGGAAGCGGGAGTGGGGCCTACGAGCAGTACTTC
>.|TRBJ1-2|.|TRBV29-1
CSVWAGAYGYTF
TGCAGCGTTTGGGCAGGTGCCTATGGCTACACCTTC
>TRBD1|TRBJ1-1|once|TRBV5-1
CASSLDRGLTEAFF
TGCGCCAGCAGCTTGGACAGGGGCCTCACTGAAGCTTTCTTT
>.|TRBJ1-4|.|TRBV27
CASSFVWQGNEKLFF
TGTGCCAGCAGTTTTGTCTGGCAGGGGAACGAAAAACTGTTTTTT
>.|TRBJ2-1|.|TRBV11-1
CASRGGSSTYNEQFF
TGTGCCAGTAGGGGGGGGTCGAGCACCTACAATGAGCAGTTCTTC
>.|TRBJ1-5|.|TRBV19
CASSRWESQPQHF
TGTGCCAGTAGTAGGTGGGAGAGTCAGCCCCAGCATTTT
>.|TRBJ1-2|once|TRBV12-3/TRBV12-4
CASSFWGDGYTF
TGTGCCAGCAGTTTTTGGGGAGATGGCTACACCTTC
>.|TRBJ2-1|few|TRBV15
CATSREGADFTPYNEQFF
TGTGCCACCAGCAGAGAAGGGGCAGACTTTACTCCCTACAATGAGCAGTTCTTC
>TRBD2|TRBJ2-1|.|TRBV7-6
CASSPSSGRSNEQFF
TGTGCCAGCAGCCCCTCTAGCGGGAGGTCCAATGAGCAGTTCTTC
>TRBD1|TRBJ1-1|.|TRBV6-5
CASNRQGGVEAFF
TGTGCCAGCAACCGACAGGGGGGAGTGGAAGCTTTCTTT
>.|TRBJ1-4|.|TRBV7-6
CASSLGFTRAGVNEKLFF
TGTGCCAGCAGCTTAGGGTTTACCAGGGCGGGGGTTAATGAAAAACTGTTTTTT
>TRBD1|TRBJ1-5|once|TRBV4-2
CASSPGQGYQPQHF
TGTGCCAGCAGCCCTGGACAGGGGTATCAGCCCCAGCATTTT
>TRBD2|TRBJ2-3|.|TRBV12-5
CASGDGTSGGLGVITDTQYF
TGTGCTAGTGGTGACGGGACTAGCGGGGGCCTGGGGGTTATCACAGATACGCAGTATTTT
>TRBD2|TRBJ2-7|.|TRBV10-3
CAISGTSGSSYEQYF
TGTGCCATCAGTGGAACTAGCGGAAGCTCCTACGAGCAGTACTTC
>.|TRBJ1-3|.|TRBV19
CASSSQGSGNTIYF
TGTGCCAGTAGTTCTCAGGGGTCTGGAAACACCATATATTTT
>.|TRBJ1-6|few|TRBV24-1
CATSDLARGGSPLHF
TGTGCCACCAGTGATTTGGCCCGCGGGGGGTCACCCCTCCACTTT
>TRBD2|TRBJ2-5|.|TRBV5-1
CASSPGLAGETQYF
TGCGCCAGCAGCCCGGGACTAGCGGGCGAGACCCAGTACTTC
>.|TRBJ1-3|.|TRBV11-2
CASSPAGSGNTIYF
TGTGCCAGCAGCCCCGCGGGCTCTGGAAACACCATATATTTT
>.|TRBJ2-2|.|TRBV20-1
CSASWARELFF
TGCAGTGCTAGTTGGGCCCGGGAGCTGTTTTTT
>TRBD1|TRBJ2-7|.|TRBV28
CASMSLGQGTYEQYF
TGTGCCAGCATGTCCCTCGGACAGGGGACCTACGAGCAGTACTTC
>TRBD2|TRBJ2-7|.|TRBV30
CAWSRLAGEQYF
TGTGCCTGGAGCCGACTAGCGGGGGAGCAGTACTTC
>.|TRBJ1-2|.|TRBV14
CASSQDHSYGYTF
TGTGCCAGCAGCCAAGATCACAGTTATGGCTACACCTTC
>.|TRBJ2-5|.|TRBV11-2
CATTPGLGETQYF
TGTGCAACCACCCCCGGGTTAGGAGAGACCCAGTACTTC
>TRBD2|TRBJ2-1|.|TRBV9
CASSNHRGAGGNEQFF
TGTGCCAGCAGCAATCACAGGGGAGCGGGAGGGAATGAGCAGTTCTTC
>TRBD2|TRBJ2-3|.|TRBV27
CASSPLKGGLPDTQYF
TGTGCCAGCAGTCCACTGAAGGGAGGGCTCCCAGATACGCAGTATTTT
>.|TRBJ2-3|.|TRBV18
CASSPRDSWYF
TGTGCCAGCTCACCAAGGGACTCGTGGTATTTT
>.|TRBJ2-7|.|TRBV6-5
CASSRQTSTYEQYF
TGTGCCAGCAGCCGGCAGACTAGTACGTACGAGCAGTACTTC